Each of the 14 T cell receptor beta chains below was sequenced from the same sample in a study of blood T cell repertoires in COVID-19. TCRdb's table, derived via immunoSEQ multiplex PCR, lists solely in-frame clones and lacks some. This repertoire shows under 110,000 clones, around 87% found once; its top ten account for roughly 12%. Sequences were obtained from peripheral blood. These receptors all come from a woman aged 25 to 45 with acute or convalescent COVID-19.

The CDR3 sequence: CASTRAKISGNTIYF. The CDR3 DNA follows: TGTGCCAGCACGAGGGCCAAAATCTCTGGAAACACCATATATTTT. The rearrangement joins TRBV2 to TRBJ1-3; the D is unclear. The length of the CDR3 is 15 residues. Trimming took 7 bases from V and 0 from J, leaving 13 bases between them. Germline V CDR1 and CDR2: SNHLY, FYNNEI.

Here the CDR3 DNA reads TGTGCCAGCACCGACTGGGACGAGCAGTACTTC. Translated: CASTDWDEQYF. The rearrangement uses TRBV6-5 and TRBJ2-7; D ambiguous. Germline V gene data show CDR1 as MNHEY and CDR2 as SVGAGI. This CDR3 region has 11 residues. V lost 7 bases, J lost 5 bases, and 9 bases lay in between.

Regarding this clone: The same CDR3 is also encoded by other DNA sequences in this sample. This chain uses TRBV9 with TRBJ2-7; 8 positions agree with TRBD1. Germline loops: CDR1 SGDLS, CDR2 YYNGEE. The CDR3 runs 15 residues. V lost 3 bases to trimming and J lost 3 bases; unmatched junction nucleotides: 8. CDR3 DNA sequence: TGTGCCAGCAGCGATGGGACAGGCGGCCTCTACGAGCAGTACTTC. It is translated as CASSDGTGGLYEQYF. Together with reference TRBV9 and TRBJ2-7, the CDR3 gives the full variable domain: DSGVTQTPKHLITATGQRVTLRCSPRSGDLSVYWYQQSLDQGLQFLIQYYNGEERAKGNILERFSAQQFPDLHSELNLSSLELGDSALYFCASSDGTGGLYEQYFGPGTRLTVT.

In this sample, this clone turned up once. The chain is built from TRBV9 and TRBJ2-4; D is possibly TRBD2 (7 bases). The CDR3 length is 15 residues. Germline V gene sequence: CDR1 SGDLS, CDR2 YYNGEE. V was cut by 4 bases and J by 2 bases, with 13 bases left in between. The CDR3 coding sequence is TGTGCCAGCAGCCTGGGAGGGGGTACCAAAAACATTCAGTACTTC. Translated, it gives CASSLGGGTKNIQYF.

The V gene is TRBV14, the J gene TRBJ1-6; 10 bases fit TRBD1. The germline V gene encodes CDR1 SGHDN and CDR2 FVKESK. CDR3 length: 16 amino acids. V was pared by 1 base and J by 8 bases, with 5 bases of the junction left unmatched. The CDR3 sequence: CASSQVGTGVDSPLHF. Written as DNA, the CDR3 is TGTGCCAGCAGCCAAGTCGGGACAGGGGTAGATTCACCCCTCCACTTT.

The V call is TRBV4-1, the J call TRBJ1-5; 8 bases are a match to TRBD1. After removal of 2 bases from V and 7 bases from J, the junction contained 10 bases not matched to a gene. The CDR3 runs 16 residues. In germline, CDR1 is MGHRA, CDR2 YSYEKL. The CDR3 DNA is TGCGCCAGCAGCCAAAGAGGTGACAGGGGAGGCCAGCCCCAGCATTTT. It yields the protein CASSQRGDRGGQPQHF.

This CDR3 is CASSLRTGIGPGANVLTF. The CDR3 nucleotides are TGTGCCAGCAGTTTACGGACCGGGATCGGGCCTGGGGCCAACGTCCTGACTTTC. V and J are TRBV28 and TRBJ2-6, with D perhaps matching TRBD2 (5 bases). V dropped 2 bases and J dropped 2 bases, with 16 bases sitting between them. CDR3 length: 18 residues. The germline CDR1 and CDR2 sequences are MDHEN and SYDVKM.

This chain's CDR3 is CASSFSYGGNYEQYF. CDR3 coding DNA: TGTGCCAGCAGCTTCTCCTACGGGGGAAACTACGAGCAGTACTTC. This chain links TRBV5-4 with TRBJ2-7, with a tentative D call TRBD2 (6 bases). V dropped 2 bases and J dropped 3 bases, with 15 bases sitting between them. The CDR3 has 15 amino acids. The germline gives CDR1 SGHNT, CDR2 YYREEE (reference sequence). The whole variable domain, remainder taken from reference TRBV5-4 and TRBJ2-7, is ETGVTQSPTHLIKTRGQQVTLRCSSQSGHNTVSWYQQALGQGPQFIFQYYREEENGRGNFPPRFSGLQFPNYSSELNVNALELDDSALYLCASSFSYGGNYEQYFGPGTRLTVT.

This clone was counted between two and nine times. CDR3 sequence reads: CSVDGGQGALYYGYTF. CDR3 nucleotide sequence: TGCAGCGTTGACGGGGGGCAGGGGGCCTTGTACTATGGCTACACCTTC. The V and J genes are TRBV29-1 and TRBJ1-2, with 8 bases aligning to TRBD1. V dropped 3 bases and J dropped 3; count of bases not matched to a gene: 12. The CDR3 runs 16 residues. From germline, CDR1 is SQVTM and CDR2 ANQGSEA.

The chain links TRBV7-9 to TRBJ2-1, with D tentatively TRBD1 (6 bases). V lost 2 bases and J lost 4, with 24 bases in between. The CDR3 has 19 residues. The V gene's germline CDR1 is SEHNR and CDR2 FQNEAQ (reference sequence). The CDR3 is CASSLSPGASRYTYNEQFF. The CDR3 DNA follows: TGTGCCAGCAGCTTATCCCCAGGGGCCTCCCGTTACACTTACAATGAGCAGTTCTTC.

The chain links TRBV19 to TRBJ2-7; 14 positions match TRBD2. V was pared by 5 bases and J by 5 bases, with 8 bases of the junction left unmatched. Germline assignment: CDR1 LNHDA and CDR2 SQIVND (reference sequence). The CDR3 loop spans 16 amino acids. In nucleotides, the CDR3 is TGTGCCAGTAGTCCCACGGGGACTAGCGGGGGCCACGAGCAGTACTTC. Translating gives CASSPTGTSGGHEQYF.

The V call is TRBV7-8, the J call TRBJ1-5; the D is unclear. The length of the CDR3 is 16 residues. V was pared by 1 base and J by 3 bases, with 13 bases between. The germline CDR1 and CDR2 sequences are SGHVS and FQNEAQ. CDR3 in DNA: TGTGCCAGCAGCTTAGACGTCGACAAGGCCAATCAGCCCCAGCATTTT. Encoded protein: CASSLDVDKANQPQHF.

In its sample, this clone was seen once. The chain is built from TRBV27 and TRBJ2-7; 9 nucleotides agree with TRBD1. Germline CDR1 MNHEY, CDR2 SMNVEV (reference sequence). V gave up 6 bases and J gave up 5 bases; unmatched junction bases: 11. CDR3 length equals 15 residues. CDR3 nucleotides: TGTGCCAGCAGAACACGGGACAGGGAAGACAACGAGCAGTACTTC. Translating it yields CASRTRDREDNEQYF.

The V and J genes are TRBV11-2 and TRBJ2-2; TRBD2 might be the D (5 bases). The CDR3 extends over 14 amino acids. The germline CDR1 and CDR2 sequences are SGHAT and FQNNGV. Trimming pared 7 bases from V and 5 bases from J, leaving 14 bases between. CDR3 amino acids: CASMLRRETGELFF. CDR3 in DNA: TGTGCCAGCATGCTACGAAGGGAGACCGGGGAGCTGTTTTTT.